This T cell receptor beta chain was obtained from a study of blood T cell repertoires in COVID-19. Study in general: From the United States, Italy and Spain came samples of acute and convalescent COVID-19. T cells, B-cell-depleted T cells, or PBMCs provided the cDNA or gDNA that served as material.

Germline loops: CDR1 SGHNT, CDR2 YENEEA. The V and J ends lost 3 bases and 6 bases, in that order; junction bases with no gene match: 7. The CDR3 loop spans 17 amino acids. The protocol was immunoSEQ multiplex PCR, while the TCRdb copy is restricted to in-frame clones and leaves out a portion. Of approximately 230,000 clones in the sample, around 88% were seen once. The specimen was peripheral blood. The sequence came from a man older than 75 with acute or convalescent COVID-19. The chain combines TRBV11-3 with TRBJ2-1; 14 nucleotides align to TRBD2. The CDR3 protein is CASSFHSGLAGVNEQFF. The CDR3 DNA sequence: TGTGCCAGCAGCTTCCATTCGGGACTAGCGGGAGTCAATGAGCAGTTCTTC.